This TCR beta chain is from a study of blood T cells in healthy people across ages. Sample-barcoded 5' priming and a J-beta primer mix drove a second PCR of 7 to 11 cycles. TCRdb independently ran MiXCR on the 5' RACE reads; one entry per CDR3 protein. The sample yields hundreds of thousands of distinct CDR3 sequences, around 43% seen once. In regard to this clonotype: What it recognizes is unknown.

Notes on the study in general: Unknown CMV status may confound age-related changes in expanded clones.

The CDR3 is 12 amino acids. The TCR comes from a man older than 75 in good health. The rearrangement joins TRBV21-1 to TRBJ1-5. TRBV21-1 is reported as a pseudogene. Input material: blood. The CDR3 reads CASSNVGQPQHF. The CDR3 bases are TGTGCCAGCAGCAATGTAGGACAGCCCCAGCATTTT.